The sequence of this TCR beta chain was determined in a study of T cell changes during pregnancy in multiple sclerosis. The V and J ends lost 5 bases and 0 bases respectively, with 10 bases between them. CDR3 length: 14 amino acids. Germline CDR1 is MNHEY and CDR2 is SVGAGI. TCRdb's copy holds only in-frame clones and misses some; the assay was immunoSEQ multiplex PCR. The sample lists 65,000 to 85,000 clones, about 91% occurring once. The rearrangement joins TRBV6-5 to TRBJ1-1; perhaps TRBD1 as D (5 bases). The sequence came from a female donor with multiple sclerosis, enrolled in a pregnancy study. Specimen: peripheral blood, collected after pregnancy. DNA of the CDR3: TGTGCCAGCAGTCCCAGGGCCATGAACACTGAAGCTTTCTTT. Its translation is CASSPRAMNTEAFF.